The text below deals with one TCR beta chain. This specimen belongs to a study of graft-versus-host responses after intestinal transplantation. Study background: Recipients had transplants, and these were multivisceral, liver-intestinal, or isolated intestinal.

The junction had 6 bases not matched to a gene; V was cut back by 0 bases and J by 0 bases. The CDR3 covers 19 residues. In germline, CDR1 is SGHVS, CDR2 FNYEAQ. Findings of the study overall: Declining HvG levels early post-transplant were linked to peak circulating GvH clone levels.

The protocol was immunoSEQ multiplex PCR, while the TCRdb copy is restricted to in-frame clones and leaves out a portion. The sample lists 20,000 to 25,000 clones; 30% to 40% were seen once. Plated together were 200,000 CFSE-labeled responder cells and 200,000 irradiated, violet-dye-labeled stimulator cells. The rearrangement links TRBV7-6 to TRBJ1-4; 11 nucleotides align to TRBD1. This TCR derives from a human patient who received an intestinal transplant. The sample consisted of alloreactive CD8+ T cells from a mixed lymphocyte reaction culture, taken before intestinal transplant. Subset here: CFSE-low proliferating T cells sorted from roughly 6-day pre-transplant mixed lymphocyte reaction (GvH or HvG direction). DNA of the CDR3: TGTGCCAGCAGCTTAGCCGGACAGGGGGCGGCCACAACTAATGAAAAACTGTTTTTT. Protein product: CASSLAGQGAATTNEKLFF.